A single TCR beta chain is shown here with its context. Its antigen is unidentified. Germline assignment: CDR1 SGHVS and CDR2 FNYEAQ. Deletions cut 0 bases from V and 3 bases from J, with 5 bases between. The CDR3 extends over 13 amino acids. This specimen comes from a study of cytotoxic CD8 clonotypes in ibrutinib-treated CLL. Turning to the study itself: Included were 11 relapsed/refractory and 15 treatment-naive patients, of whom about 18 were IGHV unmutated. General study findings and limits: Baseline clonality was higher than in age-matched healthy donors and moved in step with circulating CD8+ T-cell counts. Public clonotypes proved infrequent, and on treatment they shrank or remained steady. Clonality increased with ibrutinib response but returned toward baseline at progression.

Clones were read by immunoSEQ multiplex PCR, and TCRdb kept only the in-frame ones, dropping some. This sample has some 30,000 clones, with approximately 80% found just once. Material: PBMCs, obtained after 36 months of ibrutinib treatment. The gene calls are TRBV7-6 and TRBJ1-2; possible D gene TRBD1, 5 bases. This TCR derives from a human donor with chronic lymphocytic leukemia. This CDR3 reads CASSLAGHYGYTF. CDR3 DNA sequence: TGTGCCAGCAGCTTAGCGGGACACTATGGCTACACCTTC. The variable domain in full, with the rest retrieved from reference TRBV7-6 and TRBJ1-2, is GAGVSQSPRYKVTKRGQDVALRCDPISGHVSLYWYRQALGQGPEFLTYFNYEAQQDKSGLPNDRFSAERPEGSISTLTIQRTEQRDSAMYRCASSLAGHYGYTFGSGTRLTVV.